Listed below are T cell receptor beta chains from one sample, sequenced in a study of T cell responses to AZD1222 COVID-19 vaccine. The table came from immunoSEQ multiplex PCR; TCRdb's copy has only in-frame clones and leaves some out. The data hold roughly 150,000 clones, with 80% to 95% observed a single time. The source material was peripheral blood, sampled on day 0 of AZD1222 vaccination. The origin of the receptors is an adult in good health. Both conserved end residues are part of each CDR3. Fields, in order: V gene, D gene, J gene, clone size, CDR3 protein, CDR3 DNA. A D gene is named only where the DNA matches it firmly. Expanded clones are given a class, and other clones once, few, many or no size at all.

>TRBV7-3|TRBD2|TRBJ2-1|once
CASSQAGGRGSYNEQFF
TGTGCCAGCAGCCAGGCGGGGGGGCGCGGCTCCTACAATGAGCAGTTCTTC
>TRBV5-4|TRBD1|TRBJ2-5|-
CASSWDRGETQYF
TGTGCCAGCAGCTGGGACAGGGGGGAGACCCAGTACTTC
>TRBV6-2/TRBV6-3|-|TRBJ2-7|-
CASSYSDYPYEQYF
TGTGCCAGCAGTTACTCTGACTACCCCTACGAGCAGTACTTC
>TRBV7-2|-|TRBJ1-5|once
CASSLGQGILGNQPQHF
TGTGCCAGCAGCCTAGGGCAGGGTATCCTAGGCAATCAGCCCCAGCATTTT
>TRBV24-1|-|TRBJ2-2|few
CATSYRAGELFF
TGTGCCACCAGTTACAGGGCCGGGGAGCTGTTTTTT
>TRBV10-3|TRBD1|TRBJ2-5|-
CAISSGQAPYQETQYF
TGTGCCATCAGTAGTGGACAGGCTCCGTACCAAGAGACCCAGTACTTC
>TRBV10-3|TRBD2|TRBJ2-1|once
CAISPTSGVYNEQFF
TGTGCCATCAGTCCGACTAGCGGGGTCTACAATGAGCAGTTCTTC
>TRBV7-2|-|TRBJ2-2|-
CASSLAGLRGGYTGELFF
TGTGCCAGCAGCTTAGCAGGGTTGAGAGGGGGGTACACCGGGGAGCTGTTTTTT
>TRBV30|TRBD1|TRBJ2-6|-
CAWGQGSGANVLTF
TGTGCCTGGGGACAGGGGTCTGGGGCCAACGTCCTGACTTTC
>TRBV19|-|TRBJ1-1|-
CASRGEFLTEAFF
TGTGCCAGTCGGGGGGAATTCCTCACTGAAGCTTTCTTT
>TRBV3-1/TRBV3-2|TRBD1|TRBJ1-2|-
CASSQIRGRRDYGYTF
TGTGCCAGCAGCCAAATCAGGGGGCGAAGGGACTATGGCTACACCTTC
>TRBV18|-|TRBJ1-5|-
CASSPPPEGQPQHF
TGTGCCAGCTCACCACCGCCCGAAGGTCAGCCCCAGCATTTT
>TRBV6-4|TRBD2|TRBJ2-1|-
CASSRGGVGNEQFF
TGTGCCAGCAGCCGGGGGGGAGTAGGGAATGAGCAGTTCTTC
>TRBV6-4|-|TRBJ2-2|few
CASSRTNTGELFF
TGTGCCAGCAGTCGGACAAACACCGGGGAGCTGTTTTTT
>TRBV11-2|-|TRBJ1-1|-
CASSQAGRGTEAFF
TGTGCCAGCAGCCAAGCGGGTCGAGGCACTGAAGCTTTCTTT
>TRBV25-1|TRBD1|TRBJ1-6|-
CASRPGQGNSPLHF
TGTGCCAGCAGACCGGGACAGGGTAATTCACCCCTCCACTTT
>TRBV3-1/TRBV3-2|TRBD1|TRBJ1-4|-
CASSQNPTGPTNEKLFF
TGTGCCAGCAGCCAAAATCCGACAGGGCCGACTAATGAAAAACTGTTTTTT
>TRBV19|-|TRBJ1-2|-
CASSDRRANYGYTF
TGTGCCAGTAGCGACAGGAGAGCTAACTATGGCTACACCTTC
>TRBV2|-|TRBJ2-7|-
CASTEGPSYEQYF
TGTGCCAGCACCGAAGGGCCCTCCTACGAGCAGTACTTC
>TRBV11-2|TRBD1|TRBJ1-4|-
CASSLGQGKENEKLFF
TGTGCCAGCAGCTTAGGACAGGGTAAAGAGAATGAAAAACTGTTTTTT
>TRBV13|TRBD1|TRBJ1-6|-
CASSFRGTGFLNSPLHF
TGTGCCAGCAGCTTCAGGGGGACAGGGTTTCTTAATTCACCCCTCCACTTT
>TRBV18|-|TRBJ2-5|-
CASRGTETQYF
TGTGCCAGCCGCGGGACGGAGACCCAGTACTTC
>TRBV7-3|-|TRBJ2-3|-
CASSLTVTGLGDTQYF
TGTGCCAGCAGCTTAACGGTGACTGGCTTGGGGGATACGCAGTATTTT
>TRBV11-2|-|TRBJ1-1|-
CASSSQVDTEAFF
TGTGCCAGCAGCTCGCAAGTGGACACTGAAGCTTTCTTT
>TRBV6-5|-|TRBJ2-2|-
CASRVDGLTGELFF
TGTGCCAGCAGGGTGGACGGGCTCACCGGGGAGCTGTTTTTT
>TRBV18|-|TRBJ1-4|-
CASSQQKAANEKLFF
TGTGCCAGCTCACAACAGAAAGCAGCTAATGAAAAACTGTTTTTT
>TRBV7-2|TRBD2|TRBJ2-2|few
CASRGGSGSFTGELFF
TGTGCCAGCAGGGGGGGAAGCGGGAGCTTCACCGGGGAGCTGTTTTTT
>TRBV9|-|TRBJ1-2|-
CASSVAVTENYGYTF
TGTGCCAGCAGCGTAGCGGTGACAGAAAACTATGGCTACACCTTC
>TRBV7-9|TRBD2|TRBJ2-7|-
CASSLGGLAREQYF
TGTGCCAGCAGCTTGGGGGGACTAGCGCGAGAGCAGTACTTC
>TRBV12-3/TRBV12-4|-|TRBJ2-7|-
CASSFDGGHEQYF
TGTGCCAGCAGTTTCGACGGGGGCCACGAGCAGTACTTC